The 22 T cell receptor beta chains reported below all come from one sample, sequenced in a study of shared clonotypes between healthy human individuals. Terminally differentiated effector memory CD45RA+ cells were excluded by CCR7 positive selection of CD45RO-negative cells. Here immunoSEQ multiplex PCR was the method, and the copy in TCRdb shows in-frame clones only, minus some. This sample yields 1.5 million to 2.5 million clones, of which about 95% are seen a single time; more than 0.9% belongs to the top ten. Sequences were obtained from naive CD8+ T cells sorted from blood. These receptors all stem from a young man in good health.

This chain joins TRBV7-9 and TRBJ1-2; D is possibly TRBD1 (5 bases). V was trimmed by 5 bases and J by 4 bases, leaving 14 bases between them. This CDR3 is built from 14 residues. CDR1 is SEHNR, CDR2 FQNEAQ, per germline (reference sequence). CDR3 region: CASSPDQGGYGYTF. CDR3 coding DNA: TGTGCCAGCAGCCCGGACCAGGGAGGCTATGGCTACACCTTC. The full variable domain, its missing parts supplied by reference TRBV7-9 and TRBJ1-2, is DTGVSQNPRHKITKRGQNVTFRCDPISEHNRLYWYRQTLGQGPEFLTYFQNEAQLEKSRLLSDRFSAERPKGSFSTLEIQRTEQGDSAMYLCASSPDQGGYGYTFGSGTRLTVV.

The V and J genes are TRBV28 and TRBJ2-1; 10 bases align to TRBD2. Germline CDR1 reads MDHEN; CDR2 reads SYDVKM. This CDR3 contains 15 residues. Trimming took 6 bases from V and 5 from J; bases not matched to a gene: 7. The CDR3 region has the DNA TGTGCCAGCAGCTTCCCAGCGGGGGGGCACAATGAGCAGTTCTTC. Amino acid sequence: CASSFPAGGHNEQFF.

The CDR3 reads CAISGTSGVTDTQYF. DNA of the CDR3: TGTGCCATCAGTGGGACTAGCGGGGTCACAGATACGCAGTATTTT. The chain recombines TRBV10-3 with TRBJ2-3; 12 bases align to TRBD2. The CDR3 consists of 15 residues. Per the germline V gene, CDR1 is ENHRY and CDR2 is SYGVKD. J was trimmed by 2 bases and V by 4 bases; bases with no gene match: 1.

The chain links TRBV4-3 to TRBJ2-1; TRBD2 might be the D (5 bases). Germline V gives CDR1 LGHNA, CDR2 YSLEER. This CDR3 has 15 residues. V shed 0 bases and J shed 7 bases, with 13 bases lying between them. The CDR3 DNA reads TGCGCCAGCAGCCAAGATCGGCACCGACTAAATGAGCAGTTCTTC. Translating gives CASSQDRHRLNEQFF.

The chain combines TRBV28 with TRBJ1-1; possible D gene TRBD1, 5 bases. There are 13 residues in the CDR3. Germline V gene sequence: CDR1 MDHEN, CDR2 SYDVKM. The ends were cut back, 6 bases at V and 1 base at J, with 9 bases in the middle. Here the CDR3 reads CASRPTGNTEAFF. CDR3 sequence (DNA): TGTGCCAGCAGGCCAACAGGGAACACTGAAGCTTTCTTT.

This rearrangement joins TRBV9 to TRBJ1-3; D is ambiguous. CDR3 length: 15 amino acids. The V gene's germline CDR1 is SGDLS and CDR2 YYNGEE. V lost 3 bases and J lost 0, with 10 bases in between. CDR3 DNA: TGTGCCAGCAGCGCATCCGGAATCTCTGGAAACACCATATATTTT. This sequence encodes CASSASGISGNTIYF.

The V gene is TRBV5-6, the J gene TRBJ1-1; 8 bases map to TRBD1. The CDR3 consists of 15 residues. Trimming cost V 0 bases and J 5 bases; bases outside gene matches: 6. Germline-derived CDR1 and CDR2 are SGHDT and YYEEEE. The CDR3 sequence: CASSLDPTGGTEAFF. In nucleotides, the CDR3 is TGTGCCAGCAGCTTGGATCCCACAGGGGGGACTGAAGCTTTCTTT.

About this clone itself: This same CDR3 is encoded by further DNA sequences in the sample. The rearrangement links TRBV19 to TRBJ2-7; no reliable D call. The CDR3 spans 11 residues. Germline V lookup: CDR1 LNHDA, CDR2 SQIVND (reference sequence). With 4 bases removed from V and 2 bases from J, the gap between germline ends came to 3 bases. CDR3 coding DNA: TGTGCCAGTAGTAATACCTACGAGCAGTACTTC. Its translation is CASSNTYEQYF.

The V call is TRBV5-1, the J call TRBJ2-3; D perhaps matches TRBD2 (6 bases). Trimming cost V 0 bases and J 6 bases, with 14 bases left between them. Germline V gene lookup returns CDR1 SGHRS and CDR2 YFSETQ. CDR3 length equals 15 residues. CDR3 nucleotide sequence: TGCGCCAGCAGCTTGGTTGGAGGGGAGTTGGATACGCAGTATTTT. It codes for CASSLVGGELDTQYF.

This chain links TRBV10-3 with TRBJ2-1; D is uncertain. Between the trimmed V and J ends, which lost 0 bases and 0 bases, there was a span of 12 bases. The V gene's germline CDR1 is ENHRY and CDR2 SYGVKD. This CDR3 spans 17 amino acids. CDR3 residues: CAISESIAEISYNEQFF. CDR3 sequence (DNA): TGTGCCATCAGTGAGTCAATCGCCGAAATCTCCTACAATGAGCAGTTCTTC.

The rearrangement joins TRBV28 to TRBJ2-3, with TRBD1 as a possible D gene (5 bases). Looked up from germline, CDR1 is MDHEN and CDR2 is SYDVKM. V lost 7 bases, J lost 7 bases, and 15 bases lay in between. The CDR3 length is 13 residues. This CDR3 is CASNLDRDYTQYF. CDR3 nucleotide sequence: TGTGCCAGCAACCTAGACAGAGACTATACGCAGTATTTT.

This chain links TRBV19 with TRBJ2-3; possibly TRBD1 for D (5 bases). V was cut by 5 bases and J by 0 bases, with 9 bases left in between. This CDR3 is 14 amino acids long. Germline assignment: CDR1 LNHDA and CDR2 SQIVND (reference sequence). CDR3 in amino acids: CASSSTASTDTQYF. The DNA of the CDR3 is TGTGCCAGTAGTTCGACAGCTAGCACAGATACGCAGTATTTT.

As regards this clone: Other DNA sequences in the sample encode the same CDR3. The chain carries TRBV19 and TRBJ1-1; no reliable D call. The germline V and J ends were trimmed by 2 bases and 3 bases, with 10 bases remaining between them. The length of the CDR3 is 14 residues. CDR1 LNHDA and CDR2 SQIVND come from the germline V gene (reference sequence). DNA of the CDR3: TGTGCCAGTAGTATATACGGACTAGACACTGAAGCTTTCTTT. It specifies CASSIYGLDTEAFF. Full variable domain (remainder filled in from reference TRBV19 and TRBJ1-1): DGGITQSPKYLFRKEGQNVTLSCEQNLNHDAMYWYRQDPGQGLRLIYYSQIVNDFQKGDIAEGYSVSREKKESFPLTVTSAQKNPTAFYLCASSIYGLDTEAFFGQGTRLTVV.

The chain combines TRBV4-1 with TRBJ2-1; the D gene is possibly TRBD2 (6 bases). In germline, CDR1 is MGHRA, CDR2 YSYEKL. The CDR3 runs 14 residues. V was trimmed by 10 bases and J by 8 bases, leaving 21 bases between them. CDR3: CATADSGLGDEQFF. CDR3 bases: TGCGCCACCGCCGATAGCGGCCTTGGGGATGAGCAGTTCTTC.

The V and J genes are TRBV2 and TRBJ2-6; D is possibly TRBD1 (6 bases). CDR1 and CDR2 from the germline V gene are SNHLY and FYNNEI. The ends were cut back, 4 bases at V and 2 bases at J, with 6 bases in the middle. The CDR3 runs to 14 residues. CDR3 nucleotide sequence: TGTGCCAGCAGTGCAGGGGCTGGGGCCAACGTCCTGACTTTC. Translating gives CASSAGAGANVLTF.

The chain is built from TRBV6-5 and TRBJ2-3; 7 bases agree with TRBD1. Looked up from germline, CDR1 is MNHEY and CDR2 is SVGAGI. The CDR3 spans 16 residues. The J segment lost 3 bases and the V segment lost 0 bases, leaving 6 bases of the junction unmatched. CDR3 DNA sequence: TGTGCCAGCAGTTACTCTTCGGGACAGATGACAGATACGCAGTATTTT. Its protein is CASSYSSGQMTDTQYF.

The chain recombines TRBV14 with TRBJ1-2; D is uncertain. The CDR3 is 14 amino acids. Trimming cost V 1 base and J 4 bases, with 10 bases left between them. Per germline, CDR1 SGHDN and CDR2 FVKESK. Here the CDR3 reads CASSQGPGAYGYTF. Here the CDR3 DNA reads TGTGCCAGCAGCCAAGGACCTGGAGCCTATGGCTACACCTTC. Together with reference TRBV14 and TRBJ1-2, the CDR3 gives the full variable domain: EAGVTQFPSHSVIEKGQTVTLRCDPISGHDNLYWYRRVMGKEIKFLLHFVKESKQDESGMPNNRFLAERTGGTYSTLKVQPAELEDSGVYFCASSQGPGAYGYTFGSGTRLTVV.

This chain's CDR3 is CASSLPPGRGQETQYF. CDR3 DNA sequence: TGTGCCAGCAGCTTACCCCCCGGGAGGGGCCAAGAGACCCAGTACTTC. The chain joins TRBV11-2 to TRBJ2-5; 8 positions match TRBD2. V lost 2 bases and J lost 1; bases outside the gene matches: 6. This CDR3 is built from 16 residues. Germline-derived CDR1 and CDR2 are SGHAT and FQNNGV. Full variable domain (remainder filled in from reference TRBV11-2 and TRBJ2-5): EAGVAQSPRYKIIEKRQSVAFWCNPISGHATLYWYQQILGQGPKLLIQFQNNGVVDDSQLPKDRFSAERLKGVDSTLKIQPAKLEDSAVYLCASSLPPGRGQETQYFGPGTRLLVL.

V usage is TRBV6-6 and J usage is TRBJ2-1; 8 bases match TRBD1. J gave up 6 bases and V 8 bases, and 9 bases lay outside the gene matches. CDR3 size: 14 residues. The germline V gene encodes CDR1 MNHNY and CDR2 SVGAGI (reference sequence). The CDR3 sequence: CASSWGQASNEQFF. The CDR3 DNA reads TGTGCCAGCTCCTGGGGACAGGCAAGCAATGAGCAGTTCTTC.

The chain is built from TRBV30 and TRBJ1-1; 8 bases are a match to TRBD1. Germline V gene data show CDR1 as GTSNPN and CDR2 as SVGIG (reference sequence). The CDR3 extends over 13 amino acids. V lost 8 bases and J lost 2; bases outside the gene matches: 7. This chain's CDR3 is CALTGVSNTEAFF. CDR3 nucleotides: TGTGCCCTGACAGGGGTGTCTAACACTGAAGCTTTCTTT.

The chain combines TRBV6-5 with TRBJ2-5; TRBD1 agrees at 7 bases. Germline CDR1 MNHEY, CDR2 SVGAGI. This CDR3 comprises 13 residues. Unmatched junction bases numbered 4, after V lost 1 base and J lost 8 bases. Here the CDR3 reads CASSYFQGETQYF. The CDR3 DNA follows: TGTGCCAGCAGTTACTTCCAGGGGGAAACCCAGTACTTC.

This clone showed up just once. This chain uses TRBV4-1 with TRBJ2-1; tentative D call: TRBD1 (6 bases). V was shortened by 1 base and J by 12 bases, with 22 bases between the two germline ends. From germline, CDR1 is MGHRA and CDR2 YSYEKL. CDR3 length: 16 residues. The CDR3 protein is CASSQVAGSLGHGQFF. The CDR3, as DNA: TGCGCCAGCAGCCAAGTCGCCGGGTCCCTGGGACATGGGCAGTTCTTC.